This passage covers 24 T cell receptor beta chains from one sample sequenced in a study of T cell responses to AZD1222 COVID-19 vaccine. The data were produced by immunoSEQ multiplex PCR, yet TCRdb's version contains in-frame clones alone and is incomplete. Of roughly 130,000 clones in the sample, roughly 90% were seen once. The specimen comprised peripheral blood, sampled 28 days after the second AZD1222 dose. These receptor sequences come from an adult who received the AZD1222 COVID-19 vaccine.

The chain carries TRBV9 and TRBJ2-1, with 8 bases aligning to TRBD2. Germline CDR1 reads SGDLS; CDR2 reads YYNGEE. This CDR3 contains 14 residues. V lost 0 bases and J lost 13; bases outside the gene matches: 9. The CDR3 bases are TGTGCCAGCAGCGTAGGTTCCAGCGGGGGCCAACAGTTCTTC. Residues: CASSVGSSGGQQFF.

The chain couples TRBV6-1 to TRBJ1-5; D remains ambiguous. Germline-derived CDR1 and CDR2 are MNHNS and SASEGT. V gave up 3 bases and J gave up 3 bases, with 9 bases separating them. The CDR3 is 14 amino acids. CDR3 nucleotide sequence: TGTGCCAGCAGTGATCTTCATACCAATCAGCCCCAGCATTTT. Protein: CASSDLHTNQPQHF.

The rearrangement links TRBV18 to TRBJ2-7; 9 bases line up with TRBD1. Germline CDR1 KGHSH, CDR2 LQKENI. Losses at the gene ends were 3 bases for V and 6 bases for J; bases not matched to a gene: 12. CDR3 length: 16 amino acids. CDR3 nucleotide sequence: TGTGCCAGCTCACCGGGTGAGACAGGGGGGAGTATCGAGCAGTACTTC. Translating it yields CASSPGETGGSIEQYF.

This clone turned up a few times. The chain couples TRBV10-3 to TRBJ2-7; D unclear. The CDR3 is 13 amino acids. Germline V gene data show CDR1 as ENHRY and CDR2 as SYGVKD. With 5 bases removed from V and 5 bases from J, the gap between germline ends came to 13 bases. This CDR3 is CAISKGQKNEQYF. The CDR3 nucleotides are TGTGCCATCAGTAAGGGCCAAAAGAACGAGCAGTACTTC.

Here the CDR3 reads CASSGTLRGTEAFF. CDR3 nucleotides: TGTGCCAGCAGCGGGACCCTTCGGGGCACTGAAGCTTTCTTT. This rearrangement joins TRBV7-3 to TRBJ1-1; D might be TRBD1 (5 bases). This CDR3 is 14 amino acids long. Germline CDR1 reads SGHTA; CDR2 reads FQGTGA. The ends were cut back, 5 bases at V and 4 bases at J, with 14 bases in the middle.

The chain links TRBV19 to TRBJ1-5; D remains unclear. V lost 1 base and J 8 bases, leaving 18 bases between the germline ends. This CDR3 has 16 residues. CDR1 LNHDA and CDR2 SQIVND come from the germline V gene (reference sequence). CDR3 sequence: CASSIGGMPGLEPQHF. The CDR3 DNA reads as TGTGCCAGTAGTATAGGAGGGATGCCCGGGCTTGAGCCCCAGCATTTT.

The J gene is TRBJ1-3, the V gene TRBV3-1 (or the pseudogene TRBV3-2); D is perhaps TRBD1 (6 bases). The V end lost 3 bases, the J end lost 9 bases, and 15 bases lay between the germline ends. This CDR3 has 14 amino acids. Per germline, CDR1 LGHDT and CDR2 YNNKEL (reference sequence). The CDR3: CASSQRQDSSTIYF. Written as DNA, the CDR3 is TGTGCCAGCAGCCAGCGACAGGATTCGAGCACCATATATTTT.

This clone was seen once. CDR3 coding DNA: TGTGCCAGCAGCCTGTACCAGGACATTCAGTACTTC. This codes for CASSLYQDIQYF. J is TRBJ2-4 and V is TRBV7-9; no reliable D call. There are 12 residues in the CDR3. Trimming took 5 bases from V and 8 from J, leaving 10 bases between them. CDR1 is SEHNR and CDR2 is FQNEAQ in the germline V gene (reference sequence).

This clone was seen only once. The chain combines TRBV11-2 with TRBJ1-2; the match to TRBD1 covers 8 bases. V was pared by 1 base and J by 4 bases, with 2 bases of the junction left unmatched. The CDR3 has 14 residues. Germline values: CDR1 SGHAT, CDR2 FQNNGV. CDR3: CASSLVDRAYGYTF. The CDR3 bases are TGTGCCAGCAGCTTAGTGGACAGGGCCTATGGCTACACCTTC.

V and J are TRBV6-5 and TRBJ2-7; no firm D call. V lost 0 bases, J lost 0 bases, and 9 bases lay in between. The CDR3 covers 15 residues. CDR1 is MNHEY, CDR2 SVGAGI, per germline. CDR3: CASSYSSGLSYEQYF. The CDR3 region has the DNA TGTGCCAGCAGTTACTCGTCGGGCCTCTCCTACGAGCAGTACTTC.

The gene calls are TRBV5-1 and TRBJ2-2; D unresolved. The CDR3 consists of 12 residues. Germline CDR1 reads SGHRS; CDR2 reads YFSETQ. Trimming left V 0 bases short and J 8 bases short, with 5 bases between. The DNA for the CDR3 is TGCGCCAGCAGCTTGGCCGGAGGGGAGCTGTTTTTT. This sequence encodes CASSLAGGELFF.

The chain recombines TRBV11-2 with TRBJ1-5; the D is unclear. The V gene lost 0 bases and the J gene lost 2 bases, with 11 bases spanning the gap. Per the germline V gene, CDR1 is SGHAT and CDR2 is FQNNGV. The CDR3 spans 16 residues. The CDR3 loop is CASSLDGFAGNQPQHF. CDR3 bases: TGTGCCAGCAGCTTAGATGGTTTCGCGGGCAATCAGCCCCAGCATTTT.

The genes are TRBV28 and TRBJ2-7; D is perhaps TRBD2 (6 bases). Germline V gene lookup returns CDR1 MDHEN and CDR2 SYDVKM. The CDR3 extends over 16 amino acids. Deletions cut 4 bases from V and 2 bases from J, with 18 bases between. The CDR3 DNA sequence: TGTGCCAGCAGTTCCCGAGGAGGGACTGATGCCTACGAGCAGTACTTC. Protein product: CASSSRGGTDAYEQYF. Looking up the rest from reference TRBV28 and TRBJ2-7 gives the full variable domain: DVKVTQSSRYLVKRTGEKVFLECVQDMDHENMFWYRQDPGLGLRLIYFSYDVKMKEKGDIPEGYSVSREKKERFSLILESASTNQTSMYLCASSSRGGTDAYEQYFGPGTRLTVT.

This chain uses TRBV10-3 with TRBJ1-1; possibly TRBD1 for D (6 bases). This CDR3 spans 16 amino acids. Trimming cost V 0 bases and J 4 bases, with 15 bases left between them. Germline V lookup: CDR1 ENHRY, CDR2 SYGVKD. The CDR3, as DNA: TGTGCCATCAGTGAGTCCCGAGCAGTCAGGGGCACTGAAGCTTTCTTT. Translation: CAISESRAVRGTEAFF.

V gene TRBV18 combines with J gene TRBJ1-4; 8 bases align to TRBD1. This CDR3 region has 16 residues. Unmatched junction bases numbered 6, after V lost 6 bases and J lost 0 bases. Germline CDR1 KGHSH, CDR2 LQKENI. This chain's CDR3 is CASSQDRASTNEKLFF. CDR3 nucleotide sequence: TGTGCCAGCTCCCAGGACAGGGCCTCAACTAATGAAAAACTGTTTTTT.

V usage is TRBV7-9 and J usage is TRBJ1-4, with 7 bases matching TRBD1. Germline trimming cut 6 bases from V and 12 bases from J; bases unmatched to any gene: 7. The CDR3 runs 12 residues. Germline V gives CDR1 SEHNR, CDR2 FQNEAQ (reference sequence). The DNA of the CDR3 is TGTGCCAGCAGTCGACAGGGAATACAACTGTTTTTT. Amino acids: CASSRQGIQLFF.

The chain uses TRBV3-1 (or the pseudogene TRBV3-2) and TRBJ1-5; D may be TRBD1 (6 bases). CDR3 length: 17 amino acids. CDR1 is LGHDT and CDR2 is YNNKEL in the germline V gene (reference sequence). The V and J ends lost 1 base and 6 bases respectively, with 19 bases between them. CDR3 sequence: CASSQGRAGDVRQPQHF. CDR3 DNA sequence: TGTGCCAGCAGCCAAGGTCGTGCAGGGGATGTTCGTCAGCCCCAGCATTTT.

Only one count was recorded for this clone. The gene calls are TRBV24-1 and TRBJ2-7; TRBD1 agrees at 8 bases. CDR1 is KGHDR and CDR2 is SFDVKD in the germline V gene. V trimming: 11 bases; J trimming: 3 bases; junction bases outside the gene matches: 11. The CDR3 is made up of 14 amino acids. For the CDR3, the DNA is TGTGCCAGCGCCCCCGGGACAGGACGCTACGAGCAGTACTTC. Encoded protein: CASAPGTGRYEQYF.

The V gene is TRBV5-5, the J gene TRBJ1-4; perhaps TRBD1 as D (5 bases). CDR1 is SGHKS and CDR2 is YYEKEE in the germline V gene (reference sequence). This CDR3 has 16 amino acids. The V end was cut by 4 bases, the J end by 2 bases, with 15 bases between. The CDR3 reads CASSHIGGSTNEKLFF. For the CDR3, the DNA is TGTGCCAGCAGCCATATCGGGGGTTCGACTAATGAAAAACTGTTTTTT.

The V call is TRBV28, the J call TRBJ1-1; weak D call: TRBD1 (6 bases). The V end was cut by 6 bases, the J end by 5 bases, with 13 bases between. The germline V gene encodes CDR1 MDHEN and CDR2 SYDVKM. The CDR3 totals 13 residues. The CDR3 nucleotides are TGTGCCAGCAGCCCAACAGGGATAACTGAAGCTTTCTTT. Amino acid sequence: CASSPTGITEAFF.

The chain couples TRBV7-3 to TRBJ1-1, with D uncertain. The V end lost 3 bases, the J end lost 1 base, and 6 bases lay between the germline ends. Germline V CDR1 and CDR2: SGHTA, FQGTGA. CDR3 length: 13 amino acids. The CDR3 bases are TGTGCCAGCAGCTTGGCCTGGAACACTGAAGCTTTCTTT. Protein product: CASSLAWNTEAFF.

CDR3 sequence (DNA): TGTGCCAGCAGTTTAGAAACAGGGGGCTTAAACTATGGCTACACCTTC. Protein product: CASSLETGGLNYGYTF. This rearrangement joins TRBV28 to TRBJ1-2; 9 nucleotides line up with TRBD1. This CDR3 spans 16 amino acids. CDR1 is MDHEN, CDR2 SYDVKM, per germline. After removal of 2 bases from V and 2 bases from J, the junction contained 6 bases not matched to a gene.

The chain combines TRBV7-9 with TRBJ1-1; the D gene is possibly TRBD1 (6 bases). The CDR3 totals 12 residues. V was shortened by 4 bases and J by 8 bases, with 11 bases between the two germline ends. The germline gives CDR1 SEHNR, CDR2 FQNEAQ (reference sequence). The DNA for the CDR3 is TGTGCCAGCAGCTCCGGGGGGCTGGAAGCTTTCTTT. It is translated as CASSSGGLEAFF.

About this clone: Its ends do not fully match the called genes, so a read error is possible. The chain couples TRBV4-3 to TRBJ2-2, with a possible D match to TRBD2 (6 bases). The CDR3 is made up of 15 amino acids. CDR1 and CDR2 from the germline V gene are LGHNA and YSLEER. CDR3 loop: CASSHRGRSPGKLFF. For the CDR3, the DNA is TGCGCCAGCAGCCACCGAGGGAGGTCCCCCGGGAAGCTGTTTTTT.